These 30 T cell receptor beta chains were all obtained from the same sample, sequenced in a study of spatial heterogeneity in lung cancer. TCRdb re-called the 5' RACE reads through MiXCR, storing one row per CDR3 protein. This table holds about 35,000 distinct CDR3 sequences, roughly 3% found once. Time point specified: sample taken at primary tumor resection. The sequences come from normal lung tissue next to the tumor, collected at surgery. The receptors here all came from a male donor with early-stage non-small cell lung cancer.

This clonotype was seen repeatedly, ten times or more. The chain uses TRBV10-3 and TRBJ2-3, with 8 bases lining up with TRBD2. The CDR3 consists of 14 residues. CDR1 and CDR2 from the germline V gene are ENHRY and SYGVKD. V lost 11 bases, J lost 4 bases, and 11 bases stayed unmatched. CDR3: CASRPGLGADTQYF. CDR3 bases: TGTGCCTCGCGGCCGGGACTAGGGGCAGATACGCAGTATTTT.

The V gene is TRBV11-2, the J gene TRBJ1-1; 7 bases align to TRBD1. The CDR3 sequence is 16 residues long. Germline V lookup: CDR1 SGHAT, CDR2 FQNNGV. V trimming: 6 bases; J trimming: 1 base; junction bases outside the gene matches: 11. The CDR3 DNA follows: TGTGCCAGCAGACATTTAAGACAGGGCAGGAACACTGAAGCTTTCTTT. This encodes CASRHLRQGRNTEAFF.

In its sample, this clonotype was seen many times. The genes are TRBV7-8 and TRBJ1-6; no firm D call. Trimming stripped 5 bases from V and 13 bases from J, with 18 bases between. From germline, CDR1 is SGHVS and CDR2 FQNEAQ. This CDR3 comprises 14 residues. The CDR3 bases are TGTGCCAGCAGCACGACGGGTTTAGGAGAGCCCCTCCACTTT. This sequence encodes CASSTTGLGEPLHF. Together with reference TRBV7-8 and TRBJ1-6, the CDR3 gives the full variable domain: GAGVSQSPRYKVAKRGQDVALRCDPISGHVSLFWYQQALGQGPEFLTYFQNEAQLDKSGLPSDRFFAERPEGSVSTLKIQRTQQEDSAVYLCASSTTGLGEPLHFGNGTRLTVT.

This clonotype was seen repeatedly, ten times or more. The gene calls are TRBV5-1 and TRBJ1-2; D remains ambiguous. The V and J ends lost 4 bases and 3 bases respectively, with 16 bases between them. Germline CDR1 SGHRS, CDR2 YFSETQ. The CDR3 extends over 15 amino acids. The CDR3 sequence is CASSDTEPTYYGYTF. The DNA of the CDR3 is TGCGCCAGCAGCGATACGGAACCCACCTACTATGGCTACACCTTC.

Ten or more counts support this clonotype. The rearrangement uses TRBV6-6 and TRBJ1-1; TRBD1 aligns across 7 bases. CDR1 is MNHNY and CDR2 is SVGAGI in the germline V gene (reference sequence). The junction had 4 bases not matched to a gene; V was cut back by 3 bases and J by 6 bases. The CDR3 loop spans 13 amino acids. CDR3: CASSYGQGAEAFF. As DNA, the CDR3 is TGTGCCAGCAGTTATGGGCAGGGGGCTGAAGCTTTCTTT.

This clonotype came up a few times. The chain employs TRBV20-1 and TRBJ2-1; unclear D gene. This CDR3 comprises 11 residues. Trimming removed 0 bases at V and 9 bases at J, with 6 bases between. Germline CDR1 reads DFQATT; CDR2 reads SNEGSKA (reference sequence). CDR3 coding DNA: TGCAGTGCTAGAGATTTGACTGAGCAGTTCTTC. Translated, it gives CSARDLTEQFF.

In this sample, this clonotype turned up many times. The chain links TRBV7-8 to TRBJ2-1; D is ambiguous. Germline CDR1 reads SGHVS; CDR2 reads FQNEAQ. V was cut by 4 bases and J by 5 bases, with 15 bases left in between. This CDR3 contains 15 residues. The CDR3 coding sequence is TGTGCCAGCAGCTATAGCAGTCCGACGAACAATGAGCAGTTCTTC. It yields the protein CASSYSSPTNNEQFF.

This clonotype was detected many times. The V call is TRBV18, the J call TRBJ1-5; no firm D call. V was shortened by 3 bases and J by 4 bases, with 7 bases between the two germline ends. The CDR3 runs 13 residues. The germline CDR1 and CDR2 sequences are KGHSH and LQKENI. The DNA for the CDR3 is TGTGCCAGCTCACCGCAGGAAAATCAGCCCCAGCATTTT. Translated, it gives CASSPQENQPQHF.

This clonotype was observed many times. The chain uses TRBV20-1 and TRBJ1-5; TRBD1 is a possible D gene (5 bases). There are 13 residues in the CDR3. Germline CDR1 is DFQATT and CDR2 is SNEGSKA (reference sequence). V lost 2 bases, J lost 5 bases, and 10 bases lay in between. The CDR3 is CSARRSGHQPQHF. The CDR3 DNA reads TGCAGTGCTAGAAGGTCAGGGCATCAGCCCCAGCATTTT.

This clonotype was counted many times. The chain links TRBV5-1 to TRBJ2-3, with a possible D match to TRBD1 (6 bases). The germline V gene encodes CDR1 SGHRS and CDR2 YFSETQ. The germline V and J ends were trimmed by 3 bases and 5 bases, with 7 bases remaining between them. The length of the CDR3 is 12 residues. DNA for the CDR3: TGCGCCAGCAGCTCACAGGGAGATACGCAGTATTTT. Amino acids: CASSSQGDTQYF.

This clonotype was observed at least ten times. CDR3 region: CASSDASDDGELFF. The CDR3 DNA follows: TGTGCCAGCAGCGATGCCTCGGACGACGGGGAGCTGTTTTTT. The chain uses TRBV9 and TRBJ2-2; no definite D call. V shed 3 bases and J shed 7 bases, with 13 bases lying between them. Germline V gene lookup returns CDR1 SGDLS and CDR2 YYNGEE. The CDR3 covers 14 residues.

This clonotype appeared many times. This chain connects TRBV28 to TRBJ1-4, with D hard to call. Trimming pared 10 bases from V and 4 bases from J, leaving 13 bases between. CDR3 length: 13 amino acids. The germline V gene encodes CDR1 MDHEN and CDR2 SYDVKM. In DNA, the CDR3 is TGTGCCACTCGTCCTGGCCTTAATGAAAAACTGTTTTTT. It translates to CATRPGLNEKLFF.

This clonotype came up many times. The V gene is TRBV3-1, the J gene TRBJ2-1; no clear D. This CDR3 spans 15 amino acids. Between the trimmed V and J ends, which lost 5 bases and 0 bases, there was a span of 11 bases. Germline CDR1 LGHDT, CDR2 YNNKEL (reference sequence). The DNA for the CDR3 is TGTGCCAGCAGCGTTGCCTTGAGCTCCTACAATGAGCAGTTCTTC. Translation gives CASSVALSSYNEQFF.

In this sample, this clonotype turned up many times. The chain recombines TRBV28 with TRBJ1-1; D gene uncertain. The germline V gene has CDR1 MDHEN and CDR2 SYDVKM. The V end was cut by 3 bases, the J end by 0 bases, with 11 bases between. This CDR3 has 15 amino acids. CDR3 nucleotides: TGTGCCAGCAGTTTTAGGCTAATCATGAACACTGAAGCTTTCTTT. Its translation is CASSFRLIMNTEAFF.

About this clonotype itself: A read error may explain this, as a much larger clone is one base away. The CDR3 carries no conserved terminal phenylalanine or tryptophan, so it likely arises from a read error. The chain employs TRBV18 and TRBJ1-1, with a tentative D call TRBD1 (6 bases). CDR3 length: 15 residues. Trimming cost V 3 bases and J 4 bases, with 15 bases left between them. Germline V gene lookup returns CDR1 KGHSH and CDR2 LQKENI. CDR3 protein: CASSPPGGGSTEAFY. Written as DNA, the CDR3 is TGTGCCAGCTCACCTCCCGGAGGGGGAAGCACTGAAGCTTTCTAT.

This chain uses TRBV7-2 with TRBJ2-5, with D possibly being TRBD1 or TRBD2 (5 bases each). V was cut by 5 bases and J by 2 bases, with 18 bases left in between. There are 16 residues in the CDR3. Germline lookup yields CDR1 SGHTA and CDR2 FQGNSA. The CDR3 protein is CASSPQGDQWQETQYF. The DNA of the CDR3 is TGTGCCAGCAGCCCGCAAGGGGACCAGTGGCAAGAGACCCAGTACTTC.

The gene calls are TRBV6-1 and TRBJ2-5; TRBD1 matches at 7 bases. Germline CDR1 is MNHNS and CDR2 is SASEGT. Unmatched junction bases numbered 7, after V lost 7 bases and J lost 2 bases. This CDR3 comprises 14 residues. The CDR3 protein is CASTQDRFQETQYF. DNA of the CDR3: TGTGCCAGCACCCAGGACAGGTTTCAAGAGACCCAGTACTTC.

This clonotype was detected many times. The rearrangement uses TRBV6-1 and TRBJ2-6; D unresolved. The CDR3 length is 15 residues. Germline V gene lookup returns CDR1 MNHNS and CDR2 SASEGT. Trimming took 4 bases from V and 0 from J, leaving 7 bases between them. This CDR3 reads CASSVGISGANVLTF. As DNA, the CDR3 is TGTGCCAGCAGTGTAGGGATCTCTGGGGCCAACGTCCTGACTTTC.

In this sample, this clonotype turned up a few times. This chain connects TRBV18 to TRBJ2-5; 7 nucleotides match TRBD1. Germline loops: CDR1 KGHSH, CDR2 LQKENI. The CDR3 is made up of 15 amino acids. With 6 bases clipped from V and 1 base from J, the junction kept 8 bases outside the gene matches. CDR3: CASSLMTGFQETQYF. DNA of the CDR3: TGTGCCAGCTCGCTTATGACAGGGTTCCAAGAGACCCAGTACTTC.

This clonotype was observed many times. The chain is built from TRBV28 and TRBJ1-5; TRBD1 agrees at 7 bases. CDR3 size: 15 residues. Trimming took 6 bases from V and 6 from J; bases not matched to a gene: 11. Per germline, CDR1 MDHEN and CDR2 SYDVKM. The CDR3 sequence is CASSRRGTAIQPQHF. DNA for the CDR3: TGTGCCAGCAGCCGCCGCGGGACAGCAATTCAGCCCCAGCATTTT.

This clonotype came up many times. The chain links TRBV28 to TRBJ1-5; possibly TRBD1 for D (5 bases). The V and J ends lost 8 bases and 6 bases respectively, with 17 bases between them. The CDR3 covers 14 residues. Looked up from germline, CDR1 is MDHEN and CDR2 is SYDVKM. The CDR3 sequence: CASGGASIFQPQHF. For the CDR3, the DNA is TGTGCCAGCGGAGGGGCCAGTATCTTTCAGCCCCAGCATTTT.

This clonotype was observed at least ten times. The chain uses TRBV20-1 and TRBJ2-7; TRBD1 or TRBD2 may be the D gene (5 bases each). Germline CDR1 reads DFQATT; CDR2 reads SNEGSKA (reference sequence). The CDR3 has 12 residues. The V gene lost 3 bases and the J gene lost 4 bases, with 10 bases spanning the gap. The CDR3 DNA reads TGCAGTGCTAGGGTGGGGGTGTACGAGCAGTACTTC. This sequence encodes CSARVGVYEQYF.

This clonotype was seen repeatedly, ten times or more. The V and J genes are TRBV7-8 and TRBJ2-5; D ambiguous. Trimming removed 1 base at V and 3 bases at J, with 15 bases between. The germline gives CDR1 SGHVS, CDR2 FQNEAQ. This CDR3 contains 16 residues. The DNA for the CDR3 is TGTGCCAGCAGCTTAGGGAACAAAAAAACCAAAGAGACCCAGTACTTC. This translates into CASSLGNKKTKETQYF.

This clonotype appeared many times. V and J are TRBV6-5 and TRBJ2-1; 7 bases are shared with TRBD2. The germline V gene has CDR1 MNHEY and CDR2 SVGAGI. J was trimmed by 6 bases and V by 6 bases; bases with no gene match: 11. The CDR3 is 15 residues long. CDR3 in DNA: TGTGCCAGCAGCCGAGCGGGACGAACTGGCAATGAGCAGTTCTTC. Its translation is CASSRAGRTGNEQFF.

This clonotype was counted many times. The CDR3 DNA sequence: TGTGCCAGCAGTCCCCCGGGATTAACAGATACGCAGTATTTT. It is translated as CASSPPGLTDTQYF. The chain combines TRBV2 with TRBJ2-3; perhaps TRBD2 as D (5 bases). Germline CDR1 reads SNHLY; CDR2 reads FYNNEI. CDR3 length equals 14 residues. Trimming removed 5 bases from V and 3 bases from J, with 12 bases in between.

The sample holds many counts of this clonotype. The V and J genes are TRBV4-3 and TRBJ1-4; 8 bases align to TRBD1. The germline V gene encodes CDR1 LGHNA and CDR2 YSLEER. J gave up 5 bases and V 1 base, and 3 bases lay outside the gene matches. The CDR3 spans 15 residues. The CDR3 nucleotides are TGCGCCAGCAGCCAAGGGACAGGGTCAAATGAAAAACTGTTTTTT. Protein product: CASSQGTGSNEKLFF.

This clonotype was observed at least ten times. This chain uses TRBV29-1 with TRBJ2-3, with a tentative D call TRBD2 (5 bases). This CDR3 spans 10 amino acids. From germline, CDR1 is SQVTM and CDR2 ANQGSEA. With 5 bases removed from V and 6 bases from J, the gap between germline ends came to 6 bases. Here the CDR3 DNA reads TGCAGCGTTCGAGGGGATACGCAGTATTTT. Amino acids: CSVRGDTQYF.

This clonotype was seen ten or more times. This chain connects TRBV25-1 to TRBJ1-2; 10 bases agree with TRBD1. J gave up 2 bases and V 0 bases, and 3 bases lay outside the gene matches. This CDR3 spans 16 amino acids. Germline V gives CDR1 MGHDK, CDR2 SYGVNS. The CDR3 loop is CASSEYMGQGNYGYTF. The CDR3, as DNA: TGTGCCAGCAGTGAATATATGGGACAGGGGAACTATGGCTACACCTTC.

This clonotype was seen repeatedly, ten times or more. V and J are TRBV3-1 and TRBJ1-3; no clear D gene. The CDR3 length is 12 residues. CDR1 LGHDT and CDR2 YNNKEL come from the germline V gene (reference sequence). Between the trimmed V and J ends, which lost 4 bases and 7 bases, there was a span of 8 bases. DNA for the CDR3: TGTGCCAGCAGCCTCACGCGGAACACCATATATTTT. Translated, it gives CASSLTRNTIYF.

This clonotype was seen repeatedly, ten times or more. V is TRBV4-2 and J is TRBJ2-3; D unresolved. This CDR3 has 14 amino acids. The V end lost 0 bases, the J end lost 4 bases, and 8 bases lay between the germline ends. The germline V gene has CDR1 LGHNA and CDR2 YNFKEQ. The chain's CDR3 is CASSQEISADTQYF. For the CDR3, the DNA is TGTGCCAGCAGCCAAGAAATCTCCGCAGATACGCAGTATTTT.